This is a list of T cell receptor beta chains from one sample in a study of shared clonotypes between healthy human individuals. Measured with immunoSEQ multiplex PCR; TCRdb has only the in-frame clones, and not every one. The sample contains approximately 340,000 clones, about 74% of which appear only once. Sequencing was done on a sample of memory CD4+ T cells sorted from blood. The receptors were gathered from a man aged 30 to 39 in good health. Both conserved end residues are part of each CDR3. D genes are given only for firm matches. Clone size is given for some rows only: seen once, a few or many times, or a class if the clone is expanded.

abundance: NA; d_gene: TRBD1; v_gene: TRBV7-9; j_gene: TRBJ2-7; len: 18; CDR3aa: CASSSSRDRGFAAYEQYF; CDR3nt: TGTGCCAGCAGCTCGTCCCGGGACAGGGGATTTGCCGCCTACGAGCAGTACTTC
abundance: NA; d_gene: TRBD1; v_gene: TRBV2; j_gene: TRBJ1-1; len: 14; CDR3aa: CASTRGQGRTEAFF; CDR3nt: TGTGCCAGCACCAGGGGACAGGGAAGAACTGAAGCTTTCTTT
abundance: NA; d_gene: TRBD2; v_gene: TRBV7-9; j_gene: TRBJ2-5; len: 16; CDR3aa: CASSFTREGRAETQYF; CDR3nt: TGTGCCAGCAGCTTCACCCGTGAAGGGAGGGCCGAGACCCAGTACTTC
abundance: NA; d_gene: NA; v_gene: TRBV5-1; j_gene: TRBJ2-3; len: 14; CDR3aa: CASGTASQADTQYF; CDR3nt: TGCGCCAGCGGGACGGCTTCCCAGGCAGATACGCAGTATTTT
abundance: few; d_gene: NA; v_gene: TRBV7-6; j_gene: TRBJ2-1; len: 15; CDR3aa: CASSLVGGGENEQFF; CDR3nt: TGTGCCAGCAGCCTGGTAGGGGGAGGGGAAAATGAGCAGTTCTTC
abundance: NA; d_gene: NA; v_gene: TRBV10-3; j_gene: TRBJ2-5; len: 14; CDR3aa: CAISEGRAQETQYF; CDR3nt: TGTGCCATCAGTGAAGGCAGGGCCCAAGAGACCCAGTACTTC
abundance: once; d_gene: NA; v_gene: TRBV2; j_gene: TRBJ1-5; len: 16; CDR3aa: CASTTLGSRVGQPQHF; CDR3nt: TGTGCCAGCACCACCCTTGGGAGTCGTGTCGGTCAGCCCCAGCATTTT
abundance: NA; d_gene: NA; v_gene: TRBV1; j_gene: TRBJ1-3; len: 17; CDR3aa: CTSSQDCGTYSGNTIYF; CDR3nt: TGCACCAGCAGCCAAGATTGTGGGACCTACTCTGGAAACACCATATATTTT
abundance: NA; d_gene: NA; v_gene: TRBV9; j_gene: TRBJ1-1; len: 15; CDR3aa: CASTLGLGGGTEAFF; CDR3nt: TGTGCCAGCACCCTAGGATTGGGGGGAGGCACTGAAGCTTTCTTT
abundance: NA; d_gene: NA; v_gene: TRBV6-6; j_gene: TRBJ1-1; len: 13; CDR3aa: CASRAPSLTEAFF; CDR3nt: TGTGCCAGCAGGGCCCCTTCTCTAACTGAAGCTTTCTTT
abundance: NA; d_gene: NA; v_gene: TRBV7-8; j_gene: TRBJ1-1; len: 12; CDR3aa: CASSSWSTEAFF; CDR3nt: TGTGCCAGCAGCTCCTGGTCGACTGAAGCTTTCTTT
abundance: NA; d_gene: TRBD2; v_gene: TRBV6-6; j_gene: TRBJ2-2; len: 15; CDR3aa: CASRQLAGGLGELFF; CDR3nt: TGTGCCAGCAGACAACTAGCGGGAGGGCTCGGGGAGCTGTTTTTT
abundance: NA; d_gene: NA; v_gene: TRBV5-6; j_gene: TRBJ2-7; len: 13; CDR3aa: CASSSASSAEQYF; CDR3nt: TGTGCCAGCAGTTCGGCCTCGTCGGCCGAGCAGTACTTC
abundance: once; d_gene: TRBD2; v_gene: TRBV4-1; j_gene: TRBJ2-3; len: 16; CDR3aa: CASSQLAGGSTDTQYF; CDR3nt: TGCGCCAGCAGCCAACTAGCGGGAGGGTCCACAGATACGCAGTATTTT
abundance: NA; d_gene: TRBD1; v_gene: TRBV19; j_gene: TRBJ2-1; len: 19; CDR3aa: CASSIALTRTGVHHNEQFF; CDR3nt: TGTGCCAGTAGTATAGCCCTCACCCGGACAGGGGTCCATCACAATGAGCAGTTCTTC
abundance: NA; d_gene: NA; v_gene: TRBV28; j_gene: TRBJ2-5; len: 11; CDR3aa: CASSLKETQYF; CDR3nt: TGTGCCAGCAGTTTAAAAGAGACCCAGTACTTC
abundance: NA; d_gene: TRBD2; v_gene: TRBV12-5; j_gene: TRBJ2-3; len: 16; CDR3aa: CASGQRGGNHPDTQYF; CDR3nt: TGTGCTAGTGGCCAACGGGGGGGTAATCACCCAGATACGCAGTATTTT
abundance: NA; d_gene: NA; v_gene: TRBV6-1; j_gene: TRBJ1-5; len: 16; CDR3aa: CASSAAGPQSNQPQHF; CDR3nt: TGTGCCAGCAGTGCCGCAGGCCCCCAAAGCAATCAGCCCCAGCATTTT
abundance: NA; d_gene: NA; v_gene: TRBV29-1; j_gene: TRBJ1-1; len: 12; CDR3aa: CSVAKQDMGAFF; CDR3nt: TGCAGCGTAGCAAAACAGGACATGGGGGCTTTCTTT
abundance: few; d_gene: NA; v_gene: TRBV19; j_gene: TRBJ2-2; len: 13; CDR3aa: CASSIRGTGELFF; CDR3nt: TGTGCCAGTAGTATACGGGGGACGGGGGAGCTGTTTTTT
abundance: many; d_gene: NA; v_gene: TRBV18; j_gene: TRBJ2-2; len: 12; CDR3aa: CASSPLTGELFF; CDR3nt: TGTGCCAGCTCACCTCTCACCGGGGAGCTGTTTTTT
abundance: NA; d_gene: TRBD2; v_gene: TRBV6-1; j_gene: TRBJ2-3; len: 19; CDR3aa: CASSEAARLAGDLADTQYF; CDR3nt: TGTGCCAGCAGTGAAGCGGCAAGACTAGCGGGAGACTTGGCAGATACGCAGTATTTT
abundance: NA; d_gene: TRBD1; v_gene: TRBV7-4; j_gene: TRBJ1-5; len: 16; CDR3aa: CASSYPGTGLSQPQHF; CDR3nt: TGTGCCAGCAGCTACCCCGGGACAGGGTTAAGCCAGCCCCAGCATTTT
abundance: NA; d_gene: TRBD2; v_gene: TRBV5-1; j_gene: TRBJ2-1; len: 16; CDR3aa: CASSAGLAGIHNEQFF; CDR3nt: TGCGCCAGCAGCGCCGGACTAGCGGGAATCCACAATGAGCAGTTCTTC
abundance: NA; d_gene: NA; v_gene: TRBV11-2; j_gene: TRBJ2-1; len: 17; CDR3aa: CASSLQISIALYNEQFF; CDR3nt: TGTGCCAGCAGCCTCCAAATATCCATCGCCCTGTACAATGAGCAGTTCTTC
abundance: many; d_gene: TRBD2; v_gene: TRBV5-1; j_gene: TRBJ2-6; len: 19; CDR3aa: CASSPGTSGRAAGANVLTF; CDR3nt: TGCGCCAGCAGCCCCGGGACTAGCGGGAGGGCCGCTGGGGCCAACGTCCTGACTTTC
abundance: NA; d_gene: TRBD1; v_gene: TRBV9; j_gene: TRBJ1-4; len: 16; CDR3aa: CASSPQQGALPEKLFF; CDR3nt: TGTGCCAGCAGCCCGCAACAGGGGGCTTTACCTGAAAAACTGTTTTTT
abundance: NA; d_gene: NA; v_gene: TRBV7-9; j_gene: TRBJ2-5; len: 15; CDR3aa: CASSLLGSPGETQYF; CDR3nt: TGTGCCAGCAGCTTATTAGGCAGCCCGGGAGAGACCCAGTACTTC
abundance: NA; d_gene: TRBD2; v_gene: TRBV13; j_gene: TRBJ2-1; len: 16; CDR3aa: CASSLLSGRDNNEQFF; CDR3nt: TGTGCCAGCAGCCTGCTTAGCGGGAGGGATAACAATGAGCAGTTCTTC
abundance: NA; d_gene: NA; v_gene: TRBV7-2; j_gene: TRBJ2-1; len: 15; CDR3aa: CASSFMRGSYNEQFF; CDR3nt: TGTGCCAGCAGCTTCATGAGAGGCTCCTACAATGAGCAGTTCTTC
abundance: NA; d_gene: TRBD1; v_gene: TRBV2; j_gene: TRBJ2-5; len: 15; CDR3aa: CASSRQGGTQETQYF; CDR3nt: TGTGCCAGCAGTAGACAGGGGGGGACACAAGAGACCCAGTACTTC
abundance: NA; d_gene: NA; v_gene: TRBV5-1; j_gene: TRBJ1-2; len: 15; CDR3aa: CASSLLQGGNYGYTF; CDR3nt: TGCGCCAGCAGCTTGCTACAGGGAGGGAACTATGGCTACACCTTC
abundance: NA; d_gene: TRBD2; v_gene: TRBV28; j_gene: TRBJ2-7; len: 15; CDR3aa: CASSSRLAGGPEQYF; CDR3nt: TGTGCCAGCAGTTCCCGACTAGCGGGAGGTCCCGAGCAGTACTTC
abundance: NA; d_gene: TRBD1; v_gene: TRBV2; j_gene: TRBJ1-3; len: 19; CDR3aa: CASVWGPDRVRLGGNTIYF; CDR3nt: TGTGCCAGCGTATGGGGACCGGACAGGGTCAGACTCGGTGGAAACACCATATATTTT
abundance: once; d_gene: NA; v_gene: TRBV5-1; j_gene: TRBJ2-1; len: 16; CDR3aa: CASSPVTLGAFDEQFF; CDR3nt: TGCGCCAGCAGCCCCGTGACGCTGGGGGCCTTTGATGAGCAGTTCTTC
abundance: NA; d_gene: TRBD2; v_gene: TRBV19; j_gene: TRBJ2-7; len: 17; CDR3aa: CASNRNLDLAGVYEQYF; CDR3nt: TGTGCCAGTAACAGAAATCTCGATCTAGCGGGAGTCTACGAGCAGTACTTC
abundance: NA; d_gene: NA; v_gene: TRBV28; j_gene: TRBJ2-7; len: 15; CDR3aa: CASSPTGRVPYEQYF; CDR3nt: TGTGCCAGCAGCCCGACTGGACGGGTCCCCTACGAGCAGTACTTC
abundance: few; d_gene: TRBD1; v_gene: TRBV7-8; j_gene: TRBJ1-1; len: 15; CDR3aa: CASSLQGTGYTEAFF; CDR3nt: TGTGCCAGCAGCCTACAAGGGACAGGCTACACTGAAGCTTTCTTT
abundance: NA; d_gene: NA; v_gene: TRBV5-6; j_gene: TRBJ2-5; len: 16; CDR3aa: CASSSDPGRDQETQYF; CDR3nt: TGTGCCAGCAGCTCCGACCCGGGACGAGACCAAGAGACCCAGTACTTC
abundance: many; d_gene: NA; v_gene: TRBV7-9; j_gene: TRBJ2-4; len: 17; CDR3aa: CASSPDWTSLAKNIQYF; CDR3nt: TGTGCCAGCAGCCCCGATTGGACGAGCCTCGCCAAAAACATTCAGTACTTC
abundance: few; d_gene: NA; v_gene: TRBV19; j_gene: TRBJ2-1; len: 13; CDR3aa: CASSRQVYNEQFF; CDR3nt: TGTGCCAGTAGCAGACAGGTGTACAATGAGCAGTTCTTC
abundance: NA; d_gene: NA; v_gene: TRBV27; j_gene: TRBJ2-1; len: 14; CDR3aa: CASSHPRALNEQFF; CDR3nt: TGTGCCAGCAGCCACCCTAGAGCCCTCAATGAGCAGTTCTTC
abundance: NA; d_gene: NA; v_gene: TRBV6-5; j_gene: TRBJ2-7; len: 13; CDR3aa: CASSYSDSYEQYF; CDR3nt: TGTGCCAGCAGTTACTCCGACAGCTACGAGCAGTACTTC
abundance: NA; d_gene: NA; v_gene: TRBV5-1; j_gene: TRBJ2-7; len: 15; CDR3aa: CASRRVTDSSYEQYF; CDR3nt: TGCGCCAGCAGACGCGTGACAGATTCCTCCTACGAGCAGTACTTC
abundance: few; d_gene: NA; v_gene: TRBV29-1; j_gene: TRBJ2-1; len: 16; CDR3aa: CSAHAGGRSSYNEQFF; CDR3nt: TGCAGCGCCCACGCTGGCGGCCGGAGCTCCTACAATGAGCAGTTCTTC
abundance: NA; d_gene: NA; v_gene: TRBV7-3; j_gene: TRBJ2-3; len: 17; CDR3aa: CASSPRRTALSTDTQYF; CDR3nt: TGTGCCAGCAGCCCGCGACGGACAGCGTTGAGCACAGATACGCAGTATTTT
abundance: NA; d_gene: TRBD2; v_gene: TRBV11-2; j_gene: TRBJ2-1; len: 17; CDR3aa: CASSLGSSGGTYNEQFF; CDR3nt: TGTGCCAGCAGCTTAGGATCTAGCGGAGGGACCTACAATGAGCAGTTCTTC
abundance: NA; d_gene: NA; v_gene: TRBV7-2; j_gene: TRBJ2-7; len: 15; CDR3aa: CASSLRSGLLDEQYF; CDR3nt: TGTGCCAGCAGCTTAAGGAGCGGACTATTAGACGAGCAGTACTTC
abundance: few; d_gene: NA; v_gene: TRBV11-2; j_gene: TRBJ2-2; len: 16; CDR3aa: CASSLGRGPNTGELFF; CDR3nt: TGTGCCAGCAGCTTAGGGAGGGGACCAAACACCGGGGAGCTGTTTTTT